Listed here are 23 T cell receptor beta chains from one sample, sequenced in a study of T and B cells in COVID-19 patients. BIOMED2 TRB-A/B primer pools were used in multiplex TRB PCR. One entry per CDR3 protein, called by TCRdb with MiXCR from the multiplex PCR reads. The sample carries approximately 17,000 distinct CDR3 sequences, 27% recorded once. Blood genomic DNA input for TRB amplification was about 240-550 ng. The sequenced sample was blood. All receptors derive from a human donor who had recovered from COVID-19.

This chain uses TRBV20-1 with TRBJ1-4, with D uncertain. The CDR3 totals 13 residues. Trimming stripped 0 bases from V and 6 bases from J, with 8 bases between. Germline lookup yields CDR1 DFQATT and CDR2 SNEGSKA (reference sequence). CDR3 bases: TGCAGTGCTAGAGATTCCACCCATGAAAAACTGTTTTTT. Translation: CSARDSTHEKLFF.

The V gene is TRBV5-1, the J gene TRBJ2-2, with no clear D. CDR1 is SGHRS and CDR2 is YFSETQ in the germline V gene. V was trimmed by 4 bases and J by 1 base, leaving 11 bases between them. The CDR3 spans 15 residues. The CDR3 bases are TGCGCCAGCAGCGTGGGTAGGGTGAACACCGGGGAGCTGTTTTTT. Translated: CASSVGRVNTGELFF.

The chain combines TRBV5-1 with TRBJ2-5; D gene ambiguous. Germline V gene sequence: CDR1 SGHRS, CDR2 YFSETQ. CDR3 length equals 12 residues. V was cut by 0 bases and J by 5 bases, with 5 bases left in between. CDR3 bases: TGCGCCAGCAGCTTGGGATCCGAGACCCAGTACTTC. It is translated as CASSLGSETQYF.

This clonotype was observed many times. The rearrangement uses TRBV27 and TRBJ1-5; D gene uncertain. V shed 2 bases and J shed 6 bases, with 8 bases lying between them. Germline CDR1 reads MNHEY; CDR2 reads SMNVEV (reference sequence). CDR3 size: 13 residues. The CDR3 reads CASSLHIGQPQHF. The CDR3 DNA reads TGTGCCAGCAGTTTACACATAGGTCAGCCCCAGCATTTT.

In this sample, this clonotype is medium-sized. The chain recombines TRBV6-5 with TRBJ2-5; 12 bases map to TRBD2. V was clipped by 2 bases and J by 5 bases; unmatched bases: 3. The CDR3 spans 15 residues. From germline, CDR1 is MNHEY and CDR2 SVGAGI. The CDR3 here is CASSYEGLAGETQYF. The DNA of the CDR3 is TGTGCCAGCAGTTACGAGGGACTAGCGGGCGAGACCCAGTACTTC.

This clonotype was counted only a few times. The gene calls are TRBV6-5 and TRBJ1-3; D is undetermined. The CDR3 runs 19 residues. The germline V gene encodes CDR1 MNHEY and CDR2 SVGAGI. V was shortened by 0 bases and J by 3 bases, with 21 bases between the two germline ends. CDR3 sequence reads: CASSYSSIGGATLGNTIYF. CDR3 bases: TGTGCCAGCAGTTACTCGAGTATTGGCGGAGCAACCCTTGGAAACACCATATATTTT.

This clonotype was observed at least ten times. V is TRBV6-6 and J is TRBJ2-1; TRBD2 aligns across 9 bases. Trimming took 0 bases from V and 6 from J; bases not matched to a gene: 0. The CDR3 spans 14 residues. CDR1 and CDR2 (germline): MNHNY, SVGAGI (reference sequence). In DNA, the CDR3 is TGTGCCAGCAGTTACTCACTAGCGGGCAATGAGCAGTTCTTC. Translation: CASSYSLAGNEQFF.

This clonotype has a handful of counts. This sequence joins TRBV27 and TRBJ1-5; D ambiguous. This CDR3 spans 12 amino acids. The V gene lost 6 bases and the J gene lost 6 bases, with 9 bases spanning the gap. Looked up from germline, CDR1 is MNHEY and CDR2 is SMNVEV (reference sequence). The CDR3 DNA reads TGTGCCAGCAGAACCGTGGGTCAGCCCCAGCATTTT. Translating gives CASRTVGQPQHF.

This clonotype showed up just a few times. The chain recombines TRBV6-5 with TRBJ1-3, with a possible D match to TRBD1 (6 bases). The CDR3 has 15 residues. CDR1 and CDR2 (germline): MNHEY, SVGAGI. V was trimmed by 6 bases and J by 4 bases, leaving 16 bases between them. CDR3 bases: TGTGCCAGCAGGCAGGGCAGGGGAGGCGGAAACACCATATATTTT. Translated: CASRQGRGGGNTIYF.

This chain uses TRBV6-5 with TRBJ1-1; D is uncertain. Per germline, CDR1 MNHEY and CDR2 SVGAGI. This CDR3 comprises 14 residues. The V end was cut by 5 bases, the J end by 1 base, with 11 bases between. CDR3 residues: CASSDLGTNTEAFF. The CDR3 bases are TGTGCCAGCAGTGATCTGGGAACGAACACTGAAGCTTTCTTT.

The rearrangement links TRBV6-1 to TRBJ2-2; 7 bases agree with TRBD1. Germline V gene data show CDR1 as MNHNS and CDR2 as SASEGT. This CDR3 spans 17 amino acids. V was pared by 5 bases and J by 3 bases, with 12 bases of the junction left unmatched. CDR3 DNA: TGTGCCAGCAGTAAAAGGGCCCAGGGGGTAGACACCGGGGAGCTGTTTTTT. This codes for CASSKRAQGVDTGELFF.

In the case of this clonotype: This may be a read error: a much more frequent sequence differs by one nucleotide. V gene TRBV29-1 combines with J gene TRBJ2-5; TRBD1 might be the D (9 bases). The CDR3 length is 17 residues. Per the germline V gene, CDR1 is SQVTM and CDR2 is ANQGSEA. CDR3 sequence (DNA): TGCAGCGTTGAAGAACGGGAGGGACAGGGACCTCAAGAGACCCAGTGCTTC. Protein sequence: CSVEEREGQGPQETQCF.

This clonotype appeared a few times. The chain has TRBV19 and TRBJ2-5, with 7 bases fitting TRBD2. Germline CDR1 reads LNHDA; CDR2 reads SQIVND (reference sequence). Trimming at V came to 5 bases and at J to 5 bases, leaving 11 bases not matched to a gene. The CDR3 contains 15 residues. The CDR3 loop is CASSVGSSGGETQYF. DNA of the CDR3: TGTGCCAGTAGTGTCGGGTCTAGCGGAGGGGAGACCCAGTACTTC.

This chain connects TRBV27 to TRBJ1-5, with 11 bases lining up with TRBD1. Germline CDR1 reads MNHEY; CDR2 reads SMNVEV (reference sequence). V trimming: 4 bases; J trimming: 5 bases; junction bases outside the gene matches: 13. This CDR3 has 18 amino acids. The CDR3 DNA is TGTGCCAGCAGTTATCGTTTTGGGGGACAGGGGGACGATCAGCCCCAGCATTTT. Protein product: CASSYRFGGQGDDQPQHF.

Only a few counts were recorded for this clonotype. The rearrangement uses TRBV5-6 and TRBJ1-4, with a tentative D call TRBD1 (6 bases). Germline V gives CDR1 SGHDT, CDR2 YYEEEE. V was shortened by 7 bases and J by 5 bases, with 21 bases between the two germline ends. This CDR3 has 16 residues. The CDR3 loop reads CASSLQGTLRNEKLFF. As DNA, the CDR3 is TGTGCCAGCTCACTCCAGGGGACACTCCGAAATGAAAAACTGTTTTTT.

V gene TRBV20-1 combines with J gene TRBJ2-2, with 16 nucleotides matching TRBD2. The CDR3 is 16 amino acids. V lost 5 bases, J lost 4 bases, and 4 bases stayed unmatched. Germline V lookup: CDR1 DFQATT, CDR2 SNEGSKA (reference sequence). CDR3 DNA: TGCAGTGCTTGGGGACTAGCGGGGGGGCCCACCGGGGAGCTGTTTTTT. Protein product: CSAWGLAGGPTGELFF.

The rearrangement joins TRBV30 to TRBJ1-1; D uncertain. Germline V CDR1 and CDR2: GTSNPN, SVGIG (reference sequence). The CDR3 has 14 amino acids. The V end lost 1 base, the J end lost 4 bases, and 13 bases lay between the germline ends. Here the CDR3 reads CAWSGGRSGTEAFF. CDR3 in DNA: TGTGCCTGGAGTGGCGGCAGGTCGGGCACTGAAGCTTTCTTT. Together with reference TRBV30 and TRBJ1-1, the CDR3 gives the full variable domain: SQTIHQWPATLVQPVGSPLSLECTVEGTSNPNLYWYRQAAGRGLQLLFYSVGIGQISSEVPQNLSASRPQDRQFILSSKKLLLSDSGFYLCAWSGGRSGTEAFFGQGTRLTVV.

This clonotype was observed a few times. J is TRBJ1-1 and V is TRBV11-3, with a tentative D call TRBD1 (6 bases). The V and J ends lost 8 bases and 3 bases respectively, with 19 bases between them. The germline CDR1 and CDR2 sequences are SGHNT and YENEEA. This CDR3 contains 15 residues. The CDR3 loop is CASGGGGAGDTEAFF. CDR3 nucleotide sequence: TGTGCCAGCGGAGGAGGTGGGGCAGGGGACACTGAAGCTTTCTTT.

This clonotype appeared a few times. V usage is TRBV5-4 and J usage is TRBJ2-5; 9 bases are a match to TRBD1. Trimming took 4 bases from V and 5 from J; bases not matched to a gene: 6. The CDR3 is made up of 14 amino acids. Germline assignment: CDR1 SGHNT and CDR2 YYREEE (reference sequence). The CDR3 DNA is TGTGCCAGCAGCCCGGGACAGGGAAGGGAGACCCAGTACTTC. Translation: CASSPGQGRETQYF.

Sample share makes this clonotype medium-sized (0.01 to 0.1%). This rearrangement joins TRBV12-3 or TRBV12-4 to TRBJ2-3; 10 bases agree with TRBD1. V gave up 6 bases and J gave up 1 base; unmatched junction bases: 13. This CDR3 has 18 amino acids. CDR3 coding DNA: TGTGCCAGCAGAGTCGTAGGACAGGGGGTTTTCGGCACAGATACGCAGTATTTT. It translates to CASRVVGQGVFGTDTQYF.

This chain joins TRBV6-5 and TRBJ1-6, with 8 bases matching TRBD1. CDR1 MNHEY and CDR2 SVGAGI come from the germline V gene. V gave up 6 bases and J gave up 10 bases; unmatched junction bases: 5. CDR3 size: 13 residues. The CDR3 DNA reads as TGTGCCAGCAGCAATACAGGGGGGTCACCCCTCCACTTT. Its protein is CASSNTGGSPLHF.

The rearrangement uses TRBV11-3 and TRBJ2-3; D unresolved. V lost 0 bases, J lost 4 bases, and 5 bases lay in between. Germline V gene lookup returns CDR1 SGHNT and CDR2 YENEEA. The CDR3 has 13 amino acids. The CDR3 region has the DNA TGTGCCAGCAGCTTAGATCAGGCAGATACGCAGTATTTT. Its translation: CASSLDQADTQYF.

CDR3 nucleotides: TGCAGCGTTGAAGGGGGCAGACCCTACGAGAAGTACGTC. Amino acid sequence: CSVEGGRPYEKYV. The chain joins TRBV29-1 to TRBJ2-7; possible D gene TRBD1, 5 bases. This CDR3 has 13 residues. Germline-derived CDR1 and CDR2 are SQVTM and ANQGSEA.